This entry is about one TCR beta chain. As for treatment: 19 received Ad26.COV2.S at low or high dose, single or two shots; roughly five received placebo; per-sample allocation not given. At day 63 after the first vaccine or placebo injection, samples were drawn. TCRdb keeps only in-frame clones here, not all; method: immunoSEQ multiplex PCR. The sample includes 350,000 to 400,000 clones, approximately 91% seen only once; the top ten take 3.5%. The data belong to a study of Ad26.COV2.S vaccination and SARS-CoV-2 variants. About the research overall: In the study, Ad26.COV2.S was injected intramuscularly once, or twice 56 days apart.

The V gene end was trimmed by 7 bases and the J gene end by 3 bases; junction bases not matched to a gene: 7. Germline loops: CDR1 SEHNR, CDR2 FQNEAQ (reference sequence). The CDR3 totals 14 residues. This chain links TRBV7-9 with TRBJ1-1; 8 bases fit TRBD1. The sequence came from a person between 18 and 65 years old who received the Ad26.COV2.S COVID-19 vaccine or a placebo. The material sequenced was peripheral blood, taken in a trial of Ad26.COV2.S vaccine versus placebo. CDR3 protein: CASTSQGAHTEAFF. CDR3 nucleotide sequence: TGTGCCAGCACGAGTCAGGGGGCCCACACTGAAGCTTTCTTT.